The 26 T cell receptor beta chains below were found in one sample sequenced in a study of molecular identifiers for immune sequencing clone quantification. A single record per CDR3 protein comes from TCRdb applying MiXCR to the PCR reads. The sample carries about 510,000 distinct CDR3 sequences, roughly 23% recorded once. Sequencing was done on a sample of naive CD8+ T cells from blood, with Jurkat cell RNA spiked in. Subset given: FACS-sorted CD8+CD4-CCR7+CD45RA+ naive T cells. These receptors were taken from a human donor in good health. Some libraries in this study had Jurkat cell RNA spiked in.

This clonotype was recorded at least ten times. V usage is TRBV5-1 and J usage is TRBJ2-7; D is possibly TRBD1 (6 bases). The CDR3 is made up of 16 amino acids. V was pared by 4 bases and J by 0 bases, with 17 bases between. Germline loops: CDR1 SGHRS, CDR2 YFSETQ. The CDR3, as DNA: TGCGCCAGCAGCCCGGTACAGGGTACTCGCTCCTACGAGCAGTACTTC. Its translation: CASSPVQGTRSYEQYF.

There are many counts of this clonotype. The genes are TRBV7-9 and TRBJ2-3, with D unclear. CDR3 length equals 14 residues. The V end was cut by 1 base, the J end by 5 bases, with 10 bases between. Germline-derived CDR1 and CDR2 are SEHNR and FQNEAQ (reference sequence). The CDR3 protein is CASSLGVTRDTQYF. CDR3 DNA sequence: TGTGCCAGCAGCTTAGGGGTCACGAGAGATACGCAGTATTTT. Complete variable domain (other parts from reference TRBV7-9 and TRBJ2-3): DTGVSQNPRHKITKRGQNVTFRCDPISEHNRLYWYRQTLGQGPEFLTYFQNEAQLEKSRLLSDRFSAERPKGSFSTLEIQRTEQGDSAMYLCASSLGVTRDTQYFGPGTRLTVL.

This chain links TRBV12-3 or TRBV12-4 with TRBJ2-3; no firm D call. V dropped 10 bases and J dropped 6 bases, with 11 bases sitting between them. The CDR3 spans 11 residues. The CDR3 DNA sequence: TGTGCCAATCCATCAGGTGATACGCAGTATTTT. Translating it yields CANPSGDTQYF.

This clonotype was seen repeatedly, ten times or more. The chain has TRBV7-9 and TRBJ2-7, with TRBD1 matching over 7 bases. The ends lost 5 bases at V and 2 bases at J; junction bases unmatched: 9. This CDR3 spans 15 amino acids. Germline V gene lookup returns CDR1 SEHNR and CDR2 FQNEAQ (reference sequence). CDR3 protein: CASSLIGDRAYEQYF. Here the CDR3 DNA reads TGTGCCAGCAGCCTAATCGGGGACAGAGCCTACGAGCAGTACTTC.

About this clonotype: Likely a read error: the CDR3 ends without its conserved phenylalanine or tryptophan. The genes are TRBV4-3 and TRBJ2-7; a weak D match, TRBD2 (5 bases). The CDR3 contains 17 residues. V gave up 0 bases and J gave up 2 bases, with 17 bases separating them. Germline CDR1 reads LGHNA; CDR2 reads YSLEER. The CDR3 here is CASSQDINQRSAYEQYS. In nucleotides, the CDR3 is TGCGCCAGCAGCCAAGATATTAATCAGCGGAGCGCCTACGAGCAGTACTCC.

The chain joins TRBV7-8 to TRBJ2-1; no definite D call. Trimming took off 2 bases at V and 7 bases at J, with 6 bases between the two ends. Germline V gene sequence: CDR1 SGHVS, CDR2 FQNEAQ. The CDR3 is 12 amino acids. The CDR3 DNA is TGTGCCAGCAGCTTATATGGGAATGAGCAGTTCTTC. Encoded protein: CASSLYGNEQFF.

The table lists this clonotype with a few counts. The V and J genes are TRBV28 and TRBJ2-7, with 11 bases fitting TRBD1. J lost 6 bases, V lost 4 bases, and 8 bases had no gene match. Germline loops: CDR1 MDHEN, CDR2 SYDVKM. The CDR3 runs 15 residues. The CDR3 loop is CASSSRWTGGREQYF. The CDR3 nucleotides read TGTGCCAGCAGTTCCCGTTGGACAGGGGGCCGCGAGCAGTACTTC.

In this sample, this clonotype turned up many times. The gene calls are TRBV7-9 and TRBJ1-5; D is unclear. V was trimmed by 6 bases and J by 0 bases, leaving 9 bases between them. CDR1 and CDR2 (germline): SEHNR, FQNEAQ (reference sequence). This CDR3 region has 14 residues. DNA of the CDR3: TGTGCCAGCAGTAGTGAATTTAGCAATCAGCCCCAGCATTTT. Amino acids: CASSSEFSNQPQHF.

On this clonotype itself: This may come from a read error, since a much larger clone is one base off. The chain recombines TRBV19 with TRBJ2-7, with D tentatively TRBD1 (6 bases). Per germline, CDR1 LNHDA and CDR2 SQIVND (reference sequence). This CDR3 is 15 amino acids long. CDR3: CASSPGTLSSYERYF. Here the CDR3 DNA reads TGTGCCAGTAGTCCGGGGACACTTAGCTCCTACGAGCGGTACTTC.

V usage is TRBV7-9 and J usage is TRBJ2-2; D gene ambiguous. The CDR3 is made up of 17 amino acids. Trimming stripped 1 base from V and 6 bases from J, with 18 bases between. The germline V gene has CDR1 SEHNR and CDR2 FQNEAQ (reference sequence). CDR3 bases: TGTGCCAGCAGCTTAGTTGTGAACACCCGACAAGCCGGGGAGCTGTTTTTT. It is translated as CASSLVVNTRQAGELFF.

V gene TRBV7-9 combines with J gene TRBJ2-2; D is ambiguous. The V and J ends lost 11 bases and 3 bases respectively, with 10 bases between them. CDR3 length: 12 amino acids. Germline V CDR1 and CDR2: SEHNR, FQNEAQ (reference sequence). CDR3 nucleotides: TGTGCCCCCCTAGGAGACACCGGGGAGCTGTTTTTT. It encodes CAPLGDTGELFF. Full variable domain (outside the CDR3, taken from reference TRBV7-9 and TRBJ2-2): DTGVSQNPRHKITKRGQNVTFRCDPISEHNRLYWYRQTLGQGPEFLTYFQNEAQLEKSRLLSDRFSAERPKGSFSTLEIQRTEQGDSAMYLCAPLGDTGELFFGEGSRLTVL.

Remarks on this clonotype: One end of the junction fails to match germline, which may point to a read error. V gene TRBV5-3 combines with J gene TRBJ2-1; a possible D gene is TRBD2 (5 bases). TRBV5-3 is flagged as an ORF with uncertain function. This CDR3 spans 14 amino acids. The CDR3 bases are TGTGCCAGCAGCTTGGAGGACTCCGACAATGAGCAGTTCTTC. It specifies CASSLEDSDNEQFF.

This clonotype came up many times. V usage is TRBV5-1 and J usage is TRBJ2-7, with TRBD1 matching 8 bases. V lost 4 bases to trimming and J lost 6 bases; unmatched junction nucleotides: 9. Germline V gene data show CDR1 as SGHRS and CDR2 as YFSETQ. The CDR3 sequence is 14 residues long. The DNA for the CDR3 is TGCGCCAGCAGCATATACCAGGGGGCGTTCGAGCAGTACTTC. Translated, it gives CASSIYQGAFEQYF.

This clonotype appeared once. The conserved closing phenylalanine or tryptophan is absent in this CDR3, likely reflecting a read error. The rearrangement joins TRBV7-9 to TRBJ2-5; D is possibly TRBD2 (5 bases). CDR1 and CDR2 from the germline V gene are SEHNR and FQNEAQ (reference sequence). This CDR3 contains 14 residues. Trimming removed 2 bases at V and 1 base at J, with 8 bases between. CDR3 sequence (DNA): TGTGCCAGCAGCTTATTAGCGACCCAAGAGACCCAGTACTCC. Its protein is CASSLLATQETQYS.

With respect to this clonotype: It may be a read error: a sequence one base away is much more abundant. This chain joins TRBV6-5 and TRBJ1-4; D unresolved. V shed 5 bases and J shed 4 bases, with 14 bases lying between them. The CDR3 is made up of 15 amino acids. Germline V gene sequence: CDR1 MNHEY, CDR2 SVGAGI. In nucleotides, the CDR3 is TGTGCCAGCAGTACCAGGACGACTATTAATGAAAAACTGTTTTTT. It encodes CASSTRTTINEKLFF.

This clonotype was counted ten times or more. The V call is TRBV6-5, the J call TRBJ1-4; D is unresolved. Per the germline V gene, CDR1 is MNHEY and CDR2 is SVGAGI. The CDR3 length is 14 residues. The ends were cut back, 2 bases at V and 5 bases at J, with 9 bases in the middle. CDR3: CASSYINGNEKLFF. The CDR3 DNA sequence: TGTGCCAGCAGTTACATCAACGGAAATGAAAAACTGTTTTTT.

The table lists this clonotype with many counts. The chain links TRBV6-5 to TRBJ2-1; D is unresolved. This CDR3 has 12 residues. The V and J ends lost 0 bases and 9 bases respectively, with 6 bases between them. Germline lookup yields CDR1 MNHEY and CDR2 SVGAGI. In nucleotides, the CDR3 is TGTGCCAGCAGTTACTCGAGGAGTGAGCAGTTCTTC. Translating it yields CASSYSRSEQFF.

This clonotype came up many times. The rearrangement links TRBV28 to TRBJ1-1, with D hard to call. V lost 2 bases, J lost 1 base, and 8 bases lay in between. Germline V gene sequence: CDR1 MDHEN, CDR2 SYDVKM. This CDR3 has 14 residues. The chain's CDR3 is CASSLPQENTEAFF. The CDR3 DNA sequence: TGTGCCAGCAGTTTACCTCAAGAGAACACTGAAGCTTTCTTT.

This clonotype was recorded many times. The J gene is TRBJ2-1, the V gene TRBV2; 8 bases line up with TRBD1. The V segment lost 3 bases and the J segment 8 bases; nucleotides outside the gene matches: 9. CDR3 length: 15 residues. Germline-derived CDR1 and CDR2 are SNHLY and FYNNEI. The CDR3 region is CASSEGQGAIHEQFF. CDR3 bases: TGTGCCAGCAGTGAGGGGCAGGGGGCCATCCATGAGCAGTTCTTC.

This rearrangement joins TRBV3-1 to TRBJ2-5; 14 bases align to TRBD2. The CDR3 extends over 15 amino acids. V lost 7 bases, J lost 5 bases, and 6 bases stayed unmatched. Germline CDR1 reads LGHDT; CDR2 reads YNNKEL (reference sequence). CDR3 amino acids: CASTKTSGGAETQYF. As DNA, the CDR3 is TGTGCCAGCACCAAGACTAGCGGGGGGGCTGAGACCCAGTACTTC.

Note on this clonotype: Given a much more abundant clone one base away, this may be a read error. The chain employs TRBV20-1 and TRBJ2-7; D is unresolved. CDR1 and CDR2 (germline): DFQATT, SNEGSKA (reference sequence). The ends were cut back, 5 bases at V and 2 bases at J, with 13 bases in the middle. CDR3 size: 13 residues. The CDR3 reads CSASGRSPYEQYF. DNA for the CDR3: TGCAGTGCTTCGGGCCGGAGCCCCTACGAGCAGTACTTC.

This clonotype was recorded at least ten times. The chain combines TRBV18 with TRBJ2-6; 7 bases fit TRBD1. CDR1 is KGHSH and CDR2 is LQKENI in the germline V gene. This CDR3 region has 16 residues. With V trimmed by 3 bases and J by 0 bases, 2 bases remained unmatched. CDR3 in amino acids: CASSPDRYSGANVLTF. As DNA, the CDR3 is TGTGCCAGCTCACCGGACAGGTACTCTGGGGCCAACGTCCTGACTTTC.

The chain uses TRBV2 and TRBJ2-1; D is possibly TRBD2 (5 bases). CDR3 size: 12 residues. The germline V gene has CDR1 SNHLY and CDR2 FYNNEI. V shed 10 bases and J shed 7 bases, with 14 bases lying between them. The CDR3 coding sequence is TGTGCCATCCAATATACGGGGAATGAGCAGTTCTTC. Residues: CAIQYTGNEQFF. Full variable domain (remainder filled in from reference TRBV2 and TRBJ2-1): EPEVTQTPSHQVTQMGQEVILRCVPISNHLYFYWYRQILGQKVEFLVSFYNNEISEKSEIFDDQFSVERPDGSNFTLKIRSTKLEDSAMYFCAIQYTGNEQFFGPGTRLTVL.

This clonotype was seen a few times. V usage is TRBV7-9 and J usage is TRBJ1-2; D unclear. From germline, CDR1 is SEHNR and CDR2 FQNEAQ (reference sequence). Trimming took 5 bases from V and 2 from J, leaving 9 bases between them. This CDR3 region has 13 residues. The CDR3 loop reads CASSPRRNYGYTF. CDR3 bases: TGTGCCAGCAGCCCCCGTCGGAACTATGGCTACACCTTC.

This clonotype was observed a few times. The chain links TRBV12-3 or TRBV12-4 to TRBJ1-2; D uncertain. The CDR3 totals 13 residues. V gave up 5 bases and J gave up 2 bases, with 9 bases separating them. The CDR3 is CASSPTPNYGYTF. CDR3 bases: TGTGCCAGCAGTCCTACACCGAACTATGGCTACACCTTC.

The chain joins TRBV12-3 or TRBV12-4 to TRBJ2-7; D remains ambiguous. The V gene lost 4 bases and the J gene lost 6 bases, with 19 bases spanning the gap. The CDR3 is 15 amino acids. The CDR3 loop is CASSSLVPVAGEQYF. The CDR3 DNA sequence: TGTGCCAGCAGTTCCCTCGTTCCCGTAGCCGGCGAGCAGTACTTC.